The next 8 T cell receptor beta chains were all read from a single sample in a study of OX40 agonist ivuxolimab in advanced cancers. Measured with immunoSEQ multiplex PCR; TCRdb has only the in-frame clones, and not every one. The repertoire has 40,000 to 60,000 clones, 88% of them found once; the top ten carry around 3.4%. Source: CD4+ or CD8+ T cells sorted from blood, taken in a trial of the OX40 agonist ivuxolimab. The receptors were gathered from an adult with an advanced solid tumor such as melanoma, head and neck, liver or kidney cancer.

The chain is built from TRBV2 and TRBJ1-6; maybe TRBD1 (5 bases). With 5 bases removed from V and 3 bases from J, the gap between germline ends came to 8 bases. This CDR3 has 14 residues. Germline CDR1 is SNHLY and CDR2 is FYNNEI. The CDR3 here is CASSKDIYNSPLHF. DNA of the CDR3: TGTGCCAGCAGTAAGGACATCTATAATTCACCCCTCCACTTT.

This clone has a single count. The CDR3 bases are TGTGCCAGCAGCTTAGCGGGCCCGACCCAGTACTTC. Translation gives CASSLAGPTQYF. V usage is TRBV7-2 and J usage is TRBJ2-5; D unresolved. The CDR3 sequence is 12 residues long. Trimming pared 0 bases from V and 7 bases from J, leaving 6 bases between. From germline, CDR1 is SGHTA and CDR2 FQGNSA.

CDR3 sequence: CASSLQGGPYNEQFF. Here the CDR3 DNA reads TGTGCCAGCAGCCTACAGGGGGGCCCCTACAATGAGCAGTTCTTC. V gene TRBV5-6 combines with J gene TRBJ2-1; 8 nucleotides match TRBD1. CDR3 size: 15 residues. V dropped 4 bases and J dropped 2; count of bases not matched to a gene: 5. The germline gives CDR1 SGHDT, CDR2 YYEEEE.

The rearrangement joins TRBV5-1 to TRBJ2-1, with TRBD2 matching 12 bases. V dropped 4 bases and J dropped 6; count of bases not matched to a gene: 11. This CDR3 is built from 17 residues. Germline CDR1 SGHRS, CDR2 YFSETQ. CDR3 sequence reads: CASSPRVTTSGSNEQFF. The CDR3 DNA sequence: TGCGCCAGCAGCCCACGAGTGACGACTAGCGGGAGCAATGAGCAGTTCTTC.

This clone was recorded once. A junction end diverges from the germline sequence, so it may reflect a read error. The genes are TRBV4-2 and TRBJ2-7; possible D gene TRBD1, 5 bases. The CDR3 covers 17 residues. Germline CDR1 reads LGHNA; CDR2 reads YNFKEQ. CDR3 loop: CASGQDGSPDSSYEQYF. Here the CDR3 DNA reads TGTGCCAGCGGCCAAGATGGAAGCCCCGACAGCTCCTACGAGCAGTACTTC.

This rearrangement joins TRBV4-3 to TRBJ1-2, with a weak D call TRBD1 (6 bases). The CDR3 loop spans 16 amino acids. V shed 5 bases and J shed 1 base, with 17 bases lying between them. CDR1 is LGHNA, CDR2 YSLEER, per germline. The CDR3 protein is CASSAGASHNNYGYTF. The CDR3 DNA is TGCGCCAGCAGCGCAGGGGCAAGTCATAATAACTATGGCTACACCTTC.

In its sample, this clone was seen a few times. The gene calls are TRBV18 and TRBJ2-7, with 16 bases lining up with TRBD2. Germline assignment: CDR1 KGHSH and CDR2 LQKENI. CDR3 length: 17 amino acids. Trimming cost V 0 bases and J 6 bases; bases outside gene matches: 5. Here the CDR3 reads CASSPPGLAGGPSEQYF. In nucleotides, the CDR3 is TGTGCCAGCTCACCACCGGGACTAGCGGGAGGGCCTTCCGAGCAGTACTTC.

The chain carries TRBV6-1 and TRBJ1-2; no reliable D call. Germline V gene lookup returns CDR1 MNHNS and CDR2 SASEGT. The CDR3 has 12 residues. V lost 8 bases and J 13 bases, leaving 20 bases between the germline ends. CDR3 coding DNA: TGTGCCAGCGGAGGAAATCCTTTCCCCCCCACCTTC. Its protein product is CASGGNPFPPTF.